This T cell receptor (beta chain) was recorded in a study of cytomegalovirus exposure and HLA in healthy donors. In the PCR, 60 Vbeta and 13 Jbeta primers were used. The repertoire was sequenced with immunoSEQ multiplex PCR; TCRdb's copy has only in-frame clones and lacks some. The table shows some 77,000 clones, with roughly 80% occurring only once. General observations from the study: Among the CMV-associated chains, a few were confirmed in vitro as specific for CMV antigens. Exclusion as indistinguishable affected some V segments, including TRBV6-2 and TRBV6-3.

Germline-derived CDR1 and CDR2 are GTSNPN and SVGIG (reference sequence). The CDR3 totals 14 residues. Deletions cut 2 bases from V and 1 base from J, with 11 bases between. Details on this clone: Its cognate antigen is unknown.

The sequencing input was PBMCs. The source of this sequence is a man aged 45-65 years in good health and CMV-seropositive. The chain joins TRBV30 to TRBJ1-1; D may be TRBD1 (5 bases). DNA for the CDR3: TGTGCCTGGAGTTGGGGACTTCAGAACACTGAAGCTTTCTTT. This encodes CAWSWGLQNTEAFF.